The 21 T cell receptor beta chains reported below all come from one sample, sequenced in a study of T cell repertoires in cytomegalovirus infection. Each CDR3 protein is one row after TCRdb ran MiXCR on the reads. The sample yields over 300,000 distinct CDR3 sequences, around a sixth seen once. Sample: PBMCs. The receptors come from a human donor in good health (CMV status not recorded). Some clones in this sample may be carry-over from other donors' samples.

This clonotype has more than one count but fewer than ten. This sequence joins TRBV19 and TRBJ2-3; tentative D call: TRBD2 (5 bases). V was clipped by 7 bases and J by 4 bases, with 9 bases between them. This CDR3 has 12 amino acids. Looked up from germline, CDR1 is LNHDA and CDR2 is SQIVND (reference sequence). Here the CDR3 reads CASNGVADTQYF. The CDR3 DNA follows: TGTGCCAGTAACGGGGTGGCAGATACGCAGTATTTT.

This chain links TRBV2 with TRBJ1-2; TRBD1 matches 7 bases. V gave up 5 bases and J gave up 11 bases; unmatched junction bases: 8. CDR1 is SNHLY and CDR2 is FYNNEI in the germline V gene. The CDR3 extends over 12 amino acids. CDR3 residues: CASSPRTGLYTF. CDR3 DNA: TGTGCCAGCAGTCCTCGGACAGGCTTGTACACCTTC.

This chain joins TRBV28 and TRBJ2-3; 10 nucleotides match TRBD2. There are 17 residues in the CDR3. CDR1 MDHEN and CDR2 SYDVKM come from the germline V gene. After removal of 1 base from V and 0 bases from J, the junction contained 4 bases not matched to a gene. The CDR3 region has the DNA TGTGCCAGCAGTTTATTCCTAGCGGGGGCCAGCACAGATACGCAGTATTTT. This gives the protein CASSLFLAGASTDTQYF.

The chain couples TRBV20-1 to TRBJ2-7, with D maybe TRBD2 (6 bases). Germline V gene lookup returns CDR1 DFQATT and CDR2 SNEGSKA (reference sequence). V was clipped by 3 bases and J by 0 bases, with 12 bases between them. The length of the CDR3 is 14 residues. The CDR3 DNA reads TGCAGTGCTAGGGACTACGCAAGCTCCTACGAGCAGTACTTC. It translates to CSARDYASSYEQYF.

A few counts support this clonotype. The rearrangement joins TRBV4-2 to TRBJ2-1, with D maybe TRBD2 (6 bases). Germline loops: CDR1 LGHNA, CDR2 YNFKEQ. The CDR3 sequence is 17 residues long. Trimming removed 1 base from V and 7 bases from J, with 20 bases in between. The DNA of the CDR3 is TGTGCCAGCAGCCAAGTCGGGCGGGACCTGGGGGGTAATGAGCAGTTCTTC. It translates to CASSQVGRDLGGNEQFF.

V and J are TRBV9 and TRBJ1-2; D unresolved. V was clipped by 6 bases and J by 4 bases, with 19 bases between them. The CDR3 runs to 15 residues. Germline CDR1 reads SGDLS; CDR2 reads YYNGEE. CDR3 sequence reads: CASTPGPPTFYGYTF. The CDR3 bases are TGTGCCAGCACCCCAGGACCTCCAACTTTCTATGGCTACACCTTC. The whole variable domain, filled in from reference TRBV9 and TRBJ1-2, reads DSGVTQTPKHLITATGQRVTLRCSPRSGDLSVYWYQQSLDQGLQFLIQYYNGEERAKGNILERFSAQQFPDLHSELNLSSLELGDSALYFCASTPGPPTFYGYTFGSGTRLTVV.

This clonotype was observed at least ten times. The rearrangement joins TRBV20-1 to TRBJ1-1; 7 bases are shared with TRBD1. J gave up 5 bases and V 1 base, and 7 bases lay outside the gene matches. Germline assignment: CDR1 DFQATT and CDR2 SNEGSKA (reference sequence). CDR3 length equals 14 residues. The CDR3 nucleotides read TGCAGTGCTAGAGGAGGGACAGCTCTGACTGAAGCTTTCTTT. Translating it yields CSARGGTALTEAFF.

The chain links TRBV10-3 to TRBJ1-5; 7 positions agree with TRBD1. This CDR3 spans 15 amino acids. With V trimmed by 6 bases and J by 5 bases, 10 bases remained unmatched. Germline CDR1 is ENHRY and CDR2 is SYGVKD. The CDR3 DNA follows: TGTGCCATCAGCAACCGACAGGGATTGGATCAGCCCCAGCATTTT. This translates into CAISNRQGLDQPQHF.

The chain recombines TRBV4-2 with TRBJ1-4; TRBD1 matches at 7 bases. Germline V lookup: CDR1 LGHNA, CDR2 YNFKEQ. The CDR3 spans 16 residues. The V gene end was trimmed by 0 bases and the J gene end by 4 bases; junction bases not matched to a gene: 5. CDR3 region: CASSQEARQGNEKLFF. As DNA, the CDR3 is TGTGCCAGCAGCCAAGAGGCGAGACAGGGTAATGAAAAACTGTTTTTT.

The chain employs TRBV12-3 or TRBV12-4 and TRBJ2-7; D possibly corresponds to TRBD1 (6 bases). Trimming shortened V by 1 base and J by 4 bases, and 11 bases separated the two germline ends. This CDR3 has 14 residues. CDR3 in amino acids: CASSLGDKIYEQYF. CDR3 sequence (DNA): TGTGCCAGCAGTTTAGGGGACAAGATTTACGAGCAGTACTTC.

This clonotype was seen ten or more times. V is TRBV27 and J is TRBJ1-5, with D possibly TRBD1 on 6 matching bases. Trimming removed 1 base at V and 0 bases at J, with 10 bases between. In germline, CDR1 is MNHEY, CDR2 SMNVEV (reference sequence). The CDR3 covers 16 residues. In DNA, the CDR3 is TGTGCCAGCAGTTTATACGGACAGCATAGCAATCAGCCCCAGCATTTT. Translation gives CASSLYGQHSNQPQHF.

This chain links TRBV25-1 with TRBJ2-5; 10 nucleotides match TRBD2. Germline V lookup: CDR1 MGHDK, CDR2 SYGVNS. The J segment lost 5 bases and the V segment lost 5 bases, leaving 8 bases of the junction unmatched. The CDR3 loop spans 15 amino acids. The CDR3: CASSRLAGQRETQYF. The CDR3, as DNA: TGTGCCAGCAGTAGACTAGCGGGCCAGAGGGAGACCCAGTACTTC.

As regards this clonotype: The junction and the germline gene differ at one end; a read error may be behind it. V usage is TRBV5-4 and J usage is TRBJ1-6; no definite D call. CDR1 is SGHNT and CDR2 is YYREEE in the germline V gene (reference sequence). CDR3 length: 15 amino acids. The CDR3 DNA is TGTGCCAGCAGCTTGGACCTTACGAATTATTCACCCCCCCACTTT. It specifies CASSLDLTNYSPPHF.

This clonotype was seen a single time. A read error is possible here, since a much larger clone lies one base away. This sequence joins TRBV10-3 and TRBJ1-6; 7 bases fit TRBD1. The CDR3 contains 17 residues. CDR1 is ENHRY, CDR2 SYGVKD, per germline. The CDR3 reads CAISDDRANTNNSPHHF. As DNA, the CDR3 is TGTGCCATCAGTGACGACAGGGCGAACACGAATAATTCACCCCACCACTTT.

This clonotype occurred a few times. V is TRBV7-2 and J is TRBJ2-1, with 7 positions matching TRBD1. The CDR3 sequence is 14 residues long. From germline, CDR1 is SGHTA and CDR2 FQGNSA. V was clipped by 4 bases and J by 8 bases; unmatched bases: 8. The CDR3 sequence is CASSSQTGSYEQFF. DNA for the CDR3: TGTGCCAGCAGCTCCCAGACAGGGTCGTATGAGCAGTTCTTC.

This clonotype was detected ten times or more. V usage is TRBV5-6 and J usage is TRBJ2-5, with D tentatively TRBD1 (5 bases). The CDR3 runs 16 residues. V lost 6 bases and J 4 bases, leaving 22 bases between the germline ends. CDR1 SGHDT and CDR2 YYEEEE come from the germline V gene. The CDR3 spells CASTRVGREHRETQYF. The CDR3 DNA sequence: TGTGCCAGCACCCGGGTAGGCAGGGAACATCGAGAGACCCAGTACTTC.

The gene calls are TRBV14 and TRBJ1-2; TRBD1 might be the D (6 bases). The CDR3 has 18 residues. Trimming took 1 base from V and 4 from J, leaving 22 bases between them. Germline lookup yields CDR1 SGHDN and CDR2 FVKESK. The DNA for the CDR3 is TGTGCCAGCAGCCAAGGGTTCGTGGGGGCCGCAGTGGGCTATGGCTACACCTTC. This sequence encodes CASSQGFVGAAVGYGYTF.

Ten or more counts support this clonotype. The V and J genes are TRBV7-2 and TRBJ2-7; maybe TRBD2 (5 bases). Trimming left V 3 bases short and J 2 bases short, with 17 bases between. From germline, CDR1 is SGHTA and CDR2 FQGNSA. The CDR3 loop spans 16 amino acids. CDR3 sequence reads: CASSFVTGILPYEQYF. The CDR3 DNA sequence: TGTGCCAGCAGCTTCGTAACCGGGATCCTCCCCTACGAGCAGTACTTC.

CDR3 nucleotides: TGTGCCAGCAGTTACTCGAACGCTGCAGGGAGTTCACCCCTCCACTTT. Protein sequence: CASSYSNAAGSSPLHF. This chain joins TRBV6-6 and TRBJ1-6, with D possibly TRBD1 on 5 matching bases. The CDR3 spans 16 residues. Trimming removed 0 bases from V and 9 bases from J, with 15 bases in between. Germline CDR1 and CDR2: MNHNY and SVGAGI (reference sequence).

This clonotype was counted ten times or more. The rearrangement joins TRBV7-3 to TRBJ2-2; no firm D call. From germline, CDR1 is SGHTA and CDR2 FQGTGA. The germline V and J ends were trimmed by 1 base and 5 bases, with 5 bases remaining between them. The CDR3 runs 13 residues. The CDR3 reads CASSLSGTGELFF. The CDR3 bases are TGTGCCAGCAGCTTAAGTGGGACCGGGGAGCTGTTTTTT.

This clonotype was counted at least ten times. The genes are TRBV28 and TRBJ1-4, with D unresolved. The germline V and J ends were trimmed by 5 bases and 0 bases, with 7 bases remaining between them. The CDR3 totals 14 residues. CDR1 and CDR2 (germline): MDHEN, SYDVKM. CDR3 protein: CASSGDATNEKLFF. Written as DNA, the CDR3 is TGTGCCAGCAGTGGAGATGCAACTAATGAAAAACTGTTTTTT.